These T cell receptor beta chains were read from a single sample in a study of cytomegalovirus exposure and HLA in healthy donors. TCRdb's copy holds only in-frame clones and misses some; the assay was immunoSEQ multiplex PCR. The table lists roughly 180,000 clones, about 75% of them singletons. Input material: PBMCs. The receptors shown here come from a female donor in good health and CMV-seronegative. Both conserved end residues are part of each CDR3. A D gene is named only where the DNA matches it firmly. Only part of the rows carry a size: once, few, many, or a class if the clone is expanded.

V gene,D gene,clone size,J gene,CDR3 DNA,CDR3 protein
TRBV6-1,TRBD1,.,TRBJ2-7,TGTGCCAGCAGTCCTAGGACAGGGTGGGACTACGAGCAGTACTTC,CASSPRTGWDYEQYF
TRBV18,.,.,TRBJ2-7,TGTGCCAGCTCACCCCGGGACATTCTAATCGAGCAGTACTTC,CASSPRDILIEQYF
TRBV6-1,.,.,TRBJ2-1,TGTGCCAGCAGTGCCCGAAGGACTGGCCGCTCCTACAATGAGCAGTTCTTC,CASSARRTGRSYNEQFF
TRBV4-2,TRBD1,few,TRBJ1-1,TGTGCCAGCAGCCAGGGACAGGGGAACACTGAAGCTTTCTTT,CASSQGQGNTEAFF
TRBV6-5,.,.,TRBJ2-5,TGTGCCAGCAGGCCGAGACAGCTACTGAAAGAGACCCAGTACTTC,CASRPRQLLKETQYF
TRBV25-1,TRBD1,few,TRBJ1-5,TGTGCCAGCAGCCCCGGGACAGGGGAGAGTCAGCCCCAGCATTTT,CASSPGTGESQPQHF
TRBV6-4,.,.,TRBJ2-1,TGTGCCAGCAGTGAACTAGCAGATACCAATGAGCAGTTCTTC,CASSELADTNEQFF
TRBV7-6,.,.,TRBJ1-4,TGTGCCAGCAGCTTAGGGGGAGCTAATGAAAAACTGTTTTTT,CASSLGGANEKLFF
TRBV2,TRBD1,.,TRBJ2-2,TGTGCCAGCAGCCGCCGGGACAGGGGCGCCGGGGAGCTGTTTTTT,CASSRRDRGAGELFF
TRBV6-5,TRBD1,few,TRBJ2-7,TGTGCCAGCAGTTACTCGATGGGACAGACCTACGAGCAGTACTTC,CASSYSMGQTYEQYF
TRBV28,.,few,TRBJ1-2,TGTGCCAGCAGTCTAAGTCGCGTCTATGGCTACACCTTC,CASSLSRVYGYTF
TRBV29-1,.,.,TRBJ2-7,TGCAGCGTTGAGGGGGACTCCTACGAGCAGTACTTC,CSVEGDSYEQYF
TRBV4-1,.,.,TRBJ2-7,TGCGCCAGCAGCCAAGCAGCGACAGGACCAGTCTACGAGCAGTACTTC,CASSQAATGPVYEQYF
TRBV11-1,TRBD2,.,TRBJ2-3,TGTGCCAGCAGCTTAAGTGCGACTAGCGGGATGGTAGATACGCAGTATTTT,CASSLSATSGMVDTQYF
TRBV7-2,.,.,TRBJ2-3,TGTGCCAGCAGCCGCCGGGACTTCACAGATACGCAGTATTTT,CASSRRDFTDTQYF
TRBV7-2,.,.,TRBJ1-2,TGTGCCAGCAGCTTATTAGGGGCCAACTATGGCTACACCTTC,CASSLLGANYGYTF
TRBV7-9,TRBD1,.,TRBJ2-3,TGTGCCAGCAGGACAGCCTCCGGGACAGGGGAAGATACGCAGTATTTT,CASRTASGTGEDTQYF
TRBV6-5,.,.,TRBJ2-7,TGTGCCAGCAGTTACTTCAGGGACTCCTACGAGCAGTACTTC,CASSYFRDSYEQYF
TRBV29-1,.,once,TRBJ1-2,TGCAGCGCGGGATCGCGCTATGGCTACACCTTC,CSAGSRYGYTF
TRBV5-8,.,.,TRBJ2-7,TGTGCCATCCCGACGGGGTCCACAAGAGAGCAGTACTTC,CAIPTGSTREQYF
TRBV5-1,.,.,TRBJ2-5,TGCGCCAGCAGCTTGCAACAGCTACAAGAGACCCAGTACTTC,CASSLQQLQETQYF
TRBV2,TRBD1,.,TRBJ2-5,TGTGCCAGCAGTGCGACAGGGGCACAAGAGACCCAGTACTTC,CASSATGAQETQYF
TRBV11-2,TRBD1,few,TRBJ2-7,TGTGCCAGCAGCATGACAGGGGGCTACGAGCAGTACTTC,CASSMTGGYEQYF
TRBV28,.,.,TRBJ1-1,TGTGCCAGCAGACGGGGGGAGAACACTGAAGCTTTCTTT,CASRRGENTEAFF
TRBV5-1,.,.,TRBJ1-2,TGCGCCAGCAGCTTGGCTGACAGAGTCTATGGCTACACCTTC,CASSLADRVYGYTF
TRBV5-4,.,.,TRBJ2-7,TGTGCCAGCAGCTTGGGGGGGCGGTCCTACGAGCAGTACTTC,CASSLGGRSYEQYF
TRBV15,.,.,TRBJ1-3,TGTGCCACCAGCGGATCGGGCTCTGGAAACACCATATATTTT,CATSGSGSGNTIYF
TRBV19,.,.,TRBJ2-6,TGTGCCAGTACCTGGGGGGACGGGGCCAACGTCCTGACTTTC,CASTWGDGANVLTF
TRBV4-1,.,.,TRBJ2-7,TGCGCCAGCAGCCAAGCGAGCCCGATTGACTACGAGCAGTACTTC,CASSQASPIDYEQYF
TRBV7-8,TRBD2,few,TRBJ2-7,TGTGCCAGTCAAGATCTAGCGGGAGGGCCCGGCGAGCAGTACTTC,CASQDLAGGPGEQYF
TRBV11-2,TRBD2,few,TRBJ2-2,TGTGCCAGCAGAGGAGGACTAGCGGGGATAAACACCGGGGAGCTGTTTTTT,CASRGGLAGINTGELFF
TRBV6-5,.,.,TRBJ1-2,TGTGCCAGCAGTCCGAACAAGGGGGGCTACACCTTC,CASSPNKGGYTF
TRBV7-9,.,few,TRBJ2-7,TGTGCCAGCAGCTTAGGAGGCATCCCGATGGAACTAGCCATCTACGAGCAGTACTTC,CASSLGGIPMELAIYEQYF
TRBV30,TRBD2,.,TRBJ2-2,TGTACCTGGAGTTGGGGGGGGAACACCGGGGAGCTGTTTTTT,CTWSWGGNTGELFF
TRBV28,TRBD1,.,TRBJ1-1,TGTGCCAGCAGTCTATTTCCTGGCAGGGGGACTGAAGCTTTCTTT,CASSLFPGRGTEAFF
TRBV7-2,.,.,TRBJ1-1,TGTGCCAGCAGCCCGGGACACAACAAGAACACTGAAGCTTTCTTT,CASSPGHNKNTEAFF
TRBV27,TRBD2,few,TRBJ2-3,TGTGCCAGCAGTTTGTCCGGGTCCGGGAGGAATACGCAGTATTTT,CASSLSGSGRNTQYF
TRBV18,.,.,TRBJ2-1,TGTGCCAGCTCACTGAGGGAAACGTACAATGAGCAGTTCTTC,CASSLRETYNEQFF
TRBV28,TRBD2,.,TRBJ2-5,TGTGCCAGCAACCCTTGGCGGGAGGGGGGGGAGACCCAGTACTTC,CASNPWREGGETQYF
TRBV9,.,.,TRBJ2-7,TGTGCCAGCAGCCCGGGGTCCTACGAGCAGTACTTC,CASSPGSYEQYF
TRBV2,.,.,TRBJ1-6,TGTGCCAGCAGCAAAACGGGGGGATCACCCCTCCACTTT,CASSKTGGSPLHF
TRBV6-5,.,.,TRBJ1-6,TGTGCCAGCAGTTCACAGACCAGTTTGAGTTCACCCCTCCACTTT,CASSSQTSLSSPLHF
TRBV7-2,TRBD1,.,TRBJ1-1,TGTGCCAGCAGCCCCTGGGACAGTGGGATCACTGAAGCTTTCTTT,CASSPWDSGITEAFF
TRBV5-1,.,.,TRBJ1-6,TGCGCCAGCAGCTCCGGGGGGGCCACCTATAATTCACCCCTCCACTTT,CASSSGGATYNSPLHF
TRBV29-1,.,.,TRBJ2-7,TGCAGCGTTGTAGGGGGAAGCTACGAGCAGTACTTC,CSVVGGSYEQYF
TRBV4-2,.,.,TRBJ2-1,TGTGCCAGCAGCCAAGGGGCCAGGAATGAGCAGTTCTTC,CASSQGARNEQFF
TRBV5-1,.,.,TRBJ2-7,TGCGCCAGCAGCTTGGTAGCCAGCCGTTTCTCCTACGAGCAGTACTTC,CASSLVASRFSYEQYF
TRBV7-3,.,.,TRBJ2-1,TGTGCCAGCAGCCTCCAAAGGCCTAGGGGCAATGAGCAGTTCTTC,CASSLQRPRGNEQFF
TRBV7-2,.,.,TRBJ1-1,TGTGCCAGCAGCCTCCCGAGAGGGACAATAAAGAACACTGAAGCTTTCTTT,CASSLPRGTIKNTEAFF
TRBV10-3,TRBD2,once,TRBJ2-7,TGTGCCATCAGTGAGGAGGTAGCGGGGCCCTACGAGCAGTACTTC,CAISEEVAGPYEQYF
TRBV25-1,.,.,TRBJ2-1,TGTGCCAGCGGGGACTTGTTCTACAATGAGCAGTTCTTC,CASGDLFYNEQFF
TRBV5-1,.,.,TRBJ1-1,TGCGCCAGCAGCTTCTCTGGGAGCCACACTGAAGCTTTCTTT,CASSFSGSHTEAFF
TRBV2,TRBD2,few,TRBJ2-1,TGTGCCAGCAGTGAAACTAGCGGGGGGAGAAATGAGCAGTTCTTC,CASSETSGGRNEQFF
TRBV7-2,TRBD2,.,TRBJ2-2,TGTGCCAGCAGTCTAGCGGGAGGGAACACCGGGGAGCTGTTTTTT,CASSLAGGNTGELFF
TRBV6-5,TRBD1,few,TRBJ1-2,TGTGCCAGCAGTCCCCCAGGACAGGGCGGAGGCTACACCTTC,CASSPPGQGGGYTF
TRBV28,.,.,TRBJ1-2,TGTGCCAGCAGCTCCCTGTCTGCGGCTAACTATGGCTACACCTTC,CASSSLSAANYGYTF
TRBV5-1,TRBD1,few,TRBJ2-2,TGCGCCAGCAGCTTAGGCGCCCAGGGGGCGTACGGGGAGCTGTTTTTT,CASSLGAQGAYGELFF
TRBV2,TRBD1,.,TRBJ2-5,TGTGCCAGCACCTGGGGACAGGGCCAAGAGACCCAGTACTTC,CASTWGQGQETQYF
TRBV6-5,.,.,TRBJ2-6,TGTGCCAGCAGTTACTCGAGAAGCTCTGGGGCCAACGTCCTGACTTTC,CASSYSRSSGANVLTF